Here is one T cell receptor (beta chain) with its context. Clones were read by immunoSEQ multiplex PCR, and TCRdb kept only the in-frame ones, dropping some. Found here are tens of thousands of clones, 91% of them singletons; the top ten hold 0.6% to 0.8%. The V and J ends lost 4 bases and 8 bases, in that order; junction bases with no gene match: 7. This CDR3 is 15 amino acids long. Germline CDR1 is SGHTS and CDR2 is YDEGEE. These data belong to a study of T cell changes during pregnancy in multiple sclerosis. Source: peripheral blood, taken in the third trimester of pregnancy. This chain joins TRBV5-8 and TRBJ2-1; 12 bases line up with TRBD2. This receptor was taken from a female donor in good health, enrolled as a control in a pregnancy study. The CDR3 nucleotides read TGTGCCAGCAGCCTGGGACTAGCGGGTAAATATGAGCAGTTCTTC. Translated, it gives CASSLGLAGKYEQFF. The whole variable domain, filled in from reference TRBV5-8 and TRBJ2-1, reads EAGVTQSPTHLIKTRGQQATLRCSPISGHTSVYWYQQALGLGLQFLLWYDEGEERNRGNFPPRFSGRQFPNYSSELNVNALELEDSALYLCASSLGLAGKYEQFFGPGTRLTVL.